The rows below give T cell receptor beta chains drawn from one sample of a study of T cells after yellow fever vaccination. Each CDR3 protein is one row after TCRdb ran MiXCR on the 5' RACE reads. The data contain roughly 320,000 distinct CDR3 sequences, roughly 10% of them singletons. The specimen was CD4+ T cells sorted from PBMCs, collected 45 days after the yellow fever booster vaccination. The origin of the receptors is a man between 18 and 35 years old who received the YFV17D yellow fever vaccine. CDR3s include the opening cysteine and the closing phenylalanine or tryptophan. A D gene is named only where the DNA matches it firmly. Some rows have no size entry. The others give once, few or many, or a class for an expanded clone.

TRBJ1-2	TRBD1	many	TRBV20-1	TGCAGTGCTAGAAACAGGGGATATGGCTACACCTTC	CSARNRGYGYTF
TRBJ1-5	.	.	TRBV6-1	TGTGCCGCTCTTTCTCCGGGTCTTAATCAGCCCCAGCATTTT	CAALSPGLNQPQHF
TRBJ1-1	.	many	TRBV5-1	TGCGCCAGCAGCATCTCGAACACTGAAGCTTTCTTT	CASSISNTEAFF
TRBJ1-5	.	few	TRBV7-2	TGTGCCAGCAGCCCAACTGGGGGGATGGGGAGCAATCAGCCCCAGCATTTT	CASSPTGGMGSNQPQHF
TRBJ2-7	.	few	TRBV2	TGTGCCAGCGCGAGGACAGCCCAATCCTACGAGCAGTACTTC	CASARTAQSYEQYF
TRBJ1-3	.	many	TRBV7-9	TGTGCCAGCAGCCCCCGCGGCACCTCTGGAAACACCATATATTTT	CASSPRGTSGNTIYF
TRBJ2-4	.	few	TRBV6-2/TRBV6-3	TGTGCCAGCAGTTACCGTAAGGATACGGGAAACATTCAGTACTTC	CASSYRKDTGNIQYF
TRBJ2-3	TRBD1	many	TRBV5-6	TGTGCCAGCAGCCAAGTGGACAGGTATAGCACAGATACGCAGTATTTT	CASSQVDRYSTDTQYF
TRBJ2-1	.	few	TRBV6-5	TGTGCCAGCAGTTACGTTTACAGGGAGGACGAGCAGTTCTTC	CASSYVYREDEQFF
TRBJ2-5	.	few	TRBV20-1	TGCAGTGCTAGGGGTGAAGAGACCCAGTACTTC	CSARGEETQYF
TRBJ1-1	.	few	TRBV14	TGTGCCAGCAGCCTAGGACCTTACACTGAAGCTTTCTTT	CASSLGPYTEAFF
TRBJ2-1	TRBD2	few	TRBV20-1	TGCAGTGCTAGCCCTTGGGAGCGGGGGGTGGATGAGCAGTTCTTC	CSASPWERGVDEQFF
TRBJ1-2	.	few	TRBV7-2	TGTGCCAGACAGACTGACCCACCCCGCAACTATGGCTACACCTTC	CARQTDPPRNYGYTF
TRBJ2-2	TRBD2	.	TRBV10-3	TGTGCCATCAACTCGGGGGAGGGCGACACCGGGGAGCTGTTTTTT	CAINSGEGDTGELFF
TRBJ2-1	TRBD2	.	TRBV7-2	TGTGCCAGCAGCATCCAAGCGGGGGGGATGTACAATGAGCAGTTCTTC	CASSIQAGGMYNEQFF
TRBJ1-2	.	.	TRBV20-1	TGCAGTGCTCCACCGGGGGTCTACGGCTATGGCTACACCTTC	CSAPPGVYGYGYTF
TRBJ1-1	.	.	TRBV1	TGCACCAGCAGCCAGGCCGAGGGGTTGGCAGCTTTCTTT	CTSSQAEGLAAFF
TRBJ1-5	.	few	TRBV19	TGTGCCAGTAGTACCCTCAGACTGGTTAGCAATCAGCCCCAGCATTTT	CASSTLRLVSNQPQHF
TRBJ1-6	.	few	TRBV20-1	TGCAGTGCTAGAGATCTGGGGCGGGGAAGTGTTTGGAATTCACCCCTCCACTTT	CSARDLGRGSVWNSPLHF
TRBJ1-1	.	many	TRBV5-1	TGCGCCAGCAGTTTACTATTGGGAAAAGAGACTGAAGCTTTCTTT	CASSLLLGKETEAFF
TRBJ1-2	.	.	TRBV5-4	TGTGCCAGCAGCTTGGACCGGCAGACGACCTATGGCTACACCTTC	CASSLDRQTTYGYTF
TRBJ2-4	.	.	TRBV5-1	TGCGCCAGCAGCTTGGGGTTTTCCGATAACATTCAGTACTTC	CASSLGFSDNIQYF
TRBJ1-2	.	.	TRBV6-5	TGTGCCAGCAGATTGGACGGAAGTAGAGTCTACACCTTC	CASRLDGSRVYTF
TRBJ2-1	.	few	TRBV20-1	TGCAGTGCTAGTACGCCGGGGATTGTCAGCAATGAGCAGTTCTTC	CSASTPGIVSNEQFF
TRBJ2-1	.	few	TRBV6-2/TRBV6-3	TGTGCCAGCAGTTACACAGGGACGTACAATGAGCAGTTCTTC	CASSYTGTYNEQFF
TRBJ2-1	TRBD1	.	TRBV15	TGTGCCACCAGGTCCCGGGACAGGGGGAATTTTGAGCAGTTCTTC	CATRSRDRGNFEQFF
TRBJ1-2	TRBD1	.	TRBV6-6	TGTGCCAGCAGGGCAGGGGGCTTCTTCAATGGCTACACCTTC	CASRAGGFFNGYTF
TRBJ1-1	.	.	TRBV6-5	TGTGCCAGCAGTGAAGGGACGGGCACTGAAGCTTTCTTT	CASSEGTGTEAFF
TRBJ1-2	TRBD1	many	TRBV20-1	TGCAGTGCCACGGACAGGGGCTATGGCTACACCTTC	CSATDRGYGYTF
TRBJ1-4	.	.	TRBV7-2	TGTGCCAGCAGCCCCTCGGGACCCGCCTTAAAACTGTTTTTT	CASSPSGPALKLFF
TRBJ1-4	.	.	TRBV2	TGTGCCAGCAGTGTTTATAGAGCAACTAATGAAAAACTGTTTTTT	CASSVYRATNEKLFF
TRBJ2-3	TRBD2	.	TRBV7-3	TGTGCCAGCAGCTTAACACGCCTAGCGGGGGGTAGCACAGATACGCAGTATTTT	CASSLTRLAGGSTDTQYF
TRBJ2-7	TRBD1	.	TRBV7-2	TGTGCCAGCAGCTTAGCGGGACAGGGGTACGAGCAGTACTTC	CASSLAGQGYEQYF
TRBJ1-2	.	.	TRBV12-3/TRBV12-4	TGTGCCAGCAGTTCCCGCGAGAACTATGGCTACACCTTC	CASSSRENYGYTF
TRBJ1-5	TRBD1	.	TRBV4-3	TGCGCCAGCAGCCGCGACAGGGGGCTGGGGGAGCCCCAGCATTTT	CASSRDRGLGEPQHF
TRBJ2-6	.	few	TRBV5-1	TGCGCCAGCAGCTTCTCCGGGACACCCTCTGGGGCCAACGTCCTGACTTTC	CASSFSGTPSGANVLTF
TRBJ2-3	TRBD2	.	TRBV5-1	TGCGCCAGCAGCTCCGGGACTAGCGGTCGCACAGATACGCAGTATTTT	CASSSGTSGRTDTQYF
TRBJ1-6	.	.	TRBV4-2	TGTGCCAGCAGCCAAGCGGCGGGGGCAGAAAGCTATAATTCACCCCTCCACTTT	CASSQAAGAESYNSPLHF
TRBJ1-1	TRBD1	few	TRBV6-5	TGTGCCAGCAGCTCCGGACAGGGAAGGAGGGACACTGAAGCTTTCTTT	CASSSGQGRRDTEAFF
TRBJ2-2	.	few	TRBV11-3	TGTGCCAGCAGCAAGTACGGCGGGGAGCTGTTTTTT	CASSKYGGELFF
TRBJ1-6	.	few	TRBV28	TGTGCCAGCAGACAGGGACATTCACCCCTCCACTTT	CASRQGHSPLHF
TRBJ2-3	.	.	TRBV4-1	TGCGCCAGCAGCCAAGAAGGCTCGGCAGGGGTGTCAGATACGCAGTATTTT	CASSQEGSAGVSDTQYF
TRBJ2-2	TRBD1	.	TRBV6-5	TGTGCCAGCAGGGCCAGACAGGGGGGGGCCGGGGAGCTGTTTTTT	CASRARQGGAGELFF
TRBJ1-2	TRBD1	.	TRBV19	TGTGCCAGTAGTATGGACAGGACATTCTATGGCTACACCTTC	CASSMDRTFYGYTF
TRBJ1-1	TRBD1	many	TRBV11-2	TGTGCCAGCAGCTTAGTCCGTGGCAGGGGGCGTTCTGAAGCTTTCTTT	CASSLVRGRGRSEAFF
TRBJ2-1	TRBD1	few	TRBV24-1	TGTGCCACCAGTCAAGGACAGGGCCTGGGTGATGAGCAGTTCTTC	CATSQGQGLGDEQFF
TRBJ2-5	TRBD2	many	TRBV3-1	TGTGCTTCGACCGGCCTAGCGGGGAGGGAGACCCAGTACTTC	CASTGLAGRETQYF
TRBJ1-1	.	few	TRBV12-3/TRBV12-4	TGTGCCAGCAGTTGGAAGGGGGAGGACACTGAAGCTTTCTTT	CASSWKGEDTEAFF
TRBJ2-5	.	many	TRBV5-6	TGTGCCAGCAGCTTGTCCTCCCTCTTCGAGACCCAGTACTTC	CASSLSSLFETQYF
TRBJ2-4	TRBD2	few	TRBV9	TGTGCCAGCAGCCTCGGCGGGGGTAAAAACATTCAGTACTTC	CASSLGGGKNIQYF
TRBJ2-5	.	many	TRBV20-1	TGCAGTGCTCCACGGGGGAGCCAAGAGACCCAGTACTTC	CSAPRGSQETQYF
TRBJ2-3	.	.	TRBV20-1	TGCAGTGCGCCAGCCGAACGGTGGGGTACGCAGTATTTT	CSAPAERWGTQYF